These T cell receptor beta chains were read from a single sample in a study of T cell changes during pregnancy in multiple sclerosis. Sequencing was performed with immunoSEQ multiplex PCR; in TCRdb, only in-frame clones are kept and a portion is missing. The sample yields some 30,000 clones, about 88% seen once. This sample comprised CD8+ T cells from peripheral blood mononuclear cells, obtained after pregnancy. These receptors originate from a female donor with multiple sclerosis, enrolled in a pregnancy study. CDR3s include the opening cysteine and the closing phenylalanine or tryptophan. The D gene is left open where the match is weak. Size is omitted from some rows. Given values are once, few, many or a class for expanded clones.

D gene,clone size,V gene,J gene,CDR3 protein,CDR3 DNA
-,once,TRBV20-1,TRBJ2-7,CSAEDSYEQYF,TGCAGTGCCGAGGACTCTTACGAGCAGTACTTC
TRBD1,few,TRBV4-2,TRBJ2-7,CASSQDIGTGPGEQYF,TGTGCCAGCAGCCAAGATATTGGGACAGGGCCGGGGGAGCAGTACTTC
TRBD2,-,TRBV7-3,TRBJ2-1,CASSLGLAGVRDEQFF,TGTGCCAGCAGCCTAGGACTAGCGGGAGTCCGGGATGAGCAGTTCTTC
-,once,TRBV7-3,TRBJ2-1,CASSLGWGGGVNEQFF,TGTGCCAGCAGCTTAGGCTGGGGCGGAGGGGTGAATGAGCAGTTCTTC
TRBD1,-,TRBV9,TRBJ1-1,CASSPTTGKTQAFF,TGTGCCAGCAGCCCAACGACAGGGAAGACGCAAGCTTTCTTT
TRBD1,-,TRBV19,TRBJ2-1,CASSIRQGNEQFF,TGTGCCAGTAGTATTCGACAGGGCAATGAGCAGTTCTTC
-,-,TRBV11-2,TRBJ2-1,CASSLLITGNNEQFF,TGTGCCAGCAGCTTACTAATCACAGGAAACAATGAGCAGTTCTTC
-,-,TRBV7-9,TRBJ2-7,CASRGGRGYEQYF,TGTGCCAGTAGGGGGGGCCGAGGGTACGAGCAGTACTTC
-,-,TRBV6-1,TRBJ1-1,CASSGEEVTEAFF,TGTGCCAGCAGTGGAGAGGAGGTCACTGAAGCTTTCTTT
-,-,TRBV9,TRBJ2-2,CASSRNTGELFF,TGTGCCAGCAGCCGGAACACCGGGGAGCTGTTTTTT
TRBD2,medium-sized,TRBV14,TRBJ2-7,CASSQDRLASYEQYF,TGTGCCAGCAGCCAAGATCGACTAGCCTCCTACGAGCAGTACTTC
TRBD1,-,TRBV4-3,TRBJ1-2,CASSQDGDRENYGYTF,TGCGCCAGCAGCCAAGATGGGGACAGAGAGAACTATGGCTACACCTTC
-,many,TRBV6-4,TRBJ2-1,CASSDSGQDHNEQFF,TGTGCCAGCAGTGACTCGGGGCAGGACCACAATGAGCAGTTCTTC
-,-,TRBV4-1,TRBJ2-3,CASSHTRDTTDTQYF,TGCGCCAGCAGCCACACCCGGGACACCACAGATACGCAGTATTTT
-,-,TRBV14,TRBJ2-2,CASSQAPRGNTGELFF,TGTGCCAGCAGCCAAGCGCCCAGGGGGAACACCGGGGAGCTGTTTTTT
TRBD2,-,TRBV9,TRBJ2-1,CASSVWEGNEQFF,TGTGCCAGCAGCGTGTGGGAGGGCAATGAGCAGTTCTTC
TRBD1,-,TRBV27,TRBJ2-7,CASSLTGAEQYF,TGTGCCAGCAGCTTGACAGGGGCGGAGCAGTACTTC
-,-,TRBV6-1,TRBJ2-3,CASSELAVTQYF,TGTGCCAGCAGTGAACTAGCTGTTACGCAGTATTTT
-,few,TRBV15,TRBJ1-5,CATSRSDSNQPQHF,TGTGCCACCAGCAGATCAGATAGCAATCAGCCCCAGCATTTT
-,-,TRBV7-9,TRBJ2-3,CASTFNTDTQYF,TGTGCCAGCACCTTTAACACAGATACGCAGTATTTT
TRBD2,-,TRBV6-1,TRBJ2-1,CASSRGLAGVGEQFF,TGTGCCAGCAGTAGAGGGCTAGCGGGAGTCGGTGAGCAGTTCTTC
-,-,TRBV27,TRBJ1-1,CASSYKASERLNTEAFF,TGTGCCAGCAGTTACAAAGCGTCCGAAAGGCTGAACACTGAAGCTTTCTTT
TRBD2,-,TRBV27,TRBJ2-3,CASSSETSPYTQYF,TGTGCCAGCAGTTCCGAGACTAGCCCATATACGCAGTATTTT
TRBD1,-,TRBV5-4,TRBJ1-2,CASSSKGQVYGYTF,TGTGCCAGCAGCTCTAAGGGACAGGTCTATGGCTACACCTTC
-,-,TRBV16,TRBJ2-3,CASSQVASDTQYF,TGTGCCAGCAGCCAAGTTGCGTCAGATACGCAGTATTTT
-,once,TRBV7-2,TRBJ2-7,CASSLEPGSYEQYF,TGTGCCAGCAGCTTAGAGCCGGGGAGCTACGAGCAGTACTTC
-,-,TRBV29-1,TRBJ2-7,CSVENSYEQYF,TGCAGCGTTGAAAACAGTTACGAGCAGTACTTC
-,-,TRBV27,TRBJ1-5,CASSTRASGVQPQHF,TGTGCCAGCAGTACCCGCGCCTCAGGGGTTCAGCCCCAGCATTTT
-,-,TRBV7-2,TRBJ2-7,CASSSLREQYF,TGTGCCAGCAGCTCCCTTCGGGAGCAGTACTTC
TRBD2,-,TRBV27,TRBJ2-7,CASSLLAGAYEQYF,TGTGCCAGCAGTTTACTAGCGGGAGCCTACGAGCAGTACTTC
-,-,TRBV19,TRBJ2-2,CASTPGHPDAGELFF,TGTGCCAGTACACCGGGACATCCTGACGCCGGGGAGCTGTTTTTT
-,-,TRBV7-9,TRBJ1-1,CASSLQGSDTEAFF,TGTGCCAGCAGTCTACAGGGATCGGACACTGAAGCTTTCTTT
TRBD2,-,TRBV5-1,TRBJ2-1,CASSGGLEVGVEQFF,TGCGCCAGCAGCGGGGGACTAGAGGTGGGCGTTGAGCAGTTCTTC
-,-,TRBV29-1,TRBJ2-5,CSGSRDLGVWETQYF,TGCAGCGGCTCGAGGGATCTCGGTGTTTGGGAGACCCAGTACTTC
-,-,TRBV30,TRBJ2-5,CAWSGGQETQYF,TGTGCCTGGAGCGGGGGCCAAGAGACCCAGTACTTC
-,-,TRBV7-9,TRBJ2-7,CASSPLNREIYHEQYF,TGTGCCAGCAGCCCCCTGAACAGGGAGATCTACCACGAGCAGTACTTC